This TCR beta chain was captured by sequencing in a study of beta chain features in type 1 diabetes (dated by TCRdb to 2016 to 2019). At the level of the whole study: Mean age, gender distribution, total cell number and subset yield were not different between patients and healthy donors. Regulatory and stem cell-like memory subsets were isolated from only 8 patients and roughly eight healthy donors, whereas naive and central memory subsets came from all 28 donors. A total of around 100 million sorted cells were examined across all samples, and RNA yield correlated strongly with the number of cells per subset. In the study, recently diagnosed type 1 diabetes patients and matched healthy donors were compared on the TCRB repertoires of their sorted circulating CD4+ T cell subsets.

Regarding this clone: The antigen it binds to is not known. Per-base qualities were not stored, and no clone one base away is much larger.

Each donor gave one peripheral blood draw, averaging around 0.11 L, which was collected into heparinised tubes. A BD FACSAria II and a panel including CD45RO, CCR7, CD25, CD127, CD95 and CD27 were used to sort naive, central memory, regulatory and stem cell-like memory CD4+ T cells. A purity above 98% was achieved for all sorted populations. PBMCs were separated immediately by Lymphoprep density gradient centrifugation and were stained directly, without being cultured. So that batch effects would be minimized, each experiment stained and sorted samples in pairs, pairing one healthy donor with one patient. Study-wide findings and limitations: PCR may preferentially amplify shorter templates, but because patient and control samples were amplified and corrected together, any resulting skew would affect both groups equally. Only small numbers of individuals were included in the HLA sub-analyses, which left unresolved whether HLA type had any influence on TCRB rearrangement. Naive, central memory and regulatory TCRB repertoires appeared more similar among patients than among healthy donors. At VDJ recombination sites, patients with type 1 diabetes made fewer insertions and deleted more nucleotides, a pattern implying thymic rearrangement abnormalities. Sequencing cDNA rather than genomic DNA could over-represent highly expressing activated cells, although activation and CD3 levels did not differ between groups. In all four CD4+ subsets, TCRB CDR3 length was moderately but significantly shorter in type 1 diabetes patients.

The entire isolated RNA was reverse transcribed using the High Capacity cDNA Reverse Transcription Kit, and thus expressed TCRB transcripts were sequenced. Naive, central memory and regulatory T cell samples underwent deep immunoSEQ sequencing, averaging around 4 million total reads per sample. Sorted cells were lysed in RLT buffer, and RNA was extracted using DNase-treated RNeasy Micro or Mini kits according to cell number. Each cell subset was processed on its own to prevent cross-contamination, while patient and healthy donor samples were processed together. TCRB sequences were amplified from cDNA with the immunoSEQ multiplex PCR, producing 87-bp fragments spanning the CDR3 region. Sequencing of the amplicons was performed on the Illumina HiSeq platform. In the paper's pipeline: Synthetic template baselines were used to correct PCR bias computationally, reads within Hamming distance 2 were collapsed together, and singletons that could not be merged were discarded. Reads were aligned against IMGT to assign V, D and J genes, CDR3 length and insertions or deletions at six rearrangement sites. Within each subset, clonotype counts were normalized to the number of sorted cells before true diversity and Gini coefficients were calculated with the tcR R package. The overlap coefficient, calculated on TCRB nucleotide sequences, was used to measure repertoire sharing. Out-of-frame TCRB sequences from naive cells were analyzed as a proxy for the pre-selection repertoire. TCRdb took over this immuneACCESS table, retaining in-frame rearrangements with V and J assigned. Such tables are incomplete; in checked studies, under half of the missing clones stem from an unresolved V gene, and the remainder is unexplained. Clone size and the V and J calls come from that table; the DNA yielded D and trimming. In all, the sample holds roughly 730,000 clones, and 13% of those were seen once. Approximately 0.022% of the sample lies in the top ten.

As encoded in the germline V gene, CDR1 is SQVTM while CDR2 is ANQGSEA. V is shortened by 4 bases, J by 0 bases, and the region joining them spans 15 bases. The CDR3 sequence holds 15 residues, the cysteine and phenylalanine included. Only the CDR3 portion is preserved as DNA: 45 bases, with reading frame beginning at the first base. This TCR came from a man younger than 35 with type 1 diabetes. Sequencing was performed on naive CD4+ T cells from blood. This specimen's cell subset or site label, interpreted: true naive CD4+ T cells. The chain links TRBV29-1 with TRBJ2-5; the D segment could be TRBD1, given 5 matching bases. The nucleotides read TGCAGCGTTGGCCCTGACAGTTGGTACCAAGAGACCCAGTACTTC. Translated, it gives CSVGPDSWYQETQYF.